The rows below give T cell receptor beta chains drawn from one sample of a study of response to subunit inactivated influenza vaccine. In TCRdb, the RT-PCR reads were re-called with MiXCR into one record per CDR3 protein. The table records fewer than 400,000 distinct CDR3 sequences, about a fifth of them present only once. The sequencing used PBMCs from blood, collected less than 22 months after vaccination. These receptors came from a man aged 50 to 69 who received an inactivated influenza vaccine. The CDR3 runs from the conserved cysteine through the conserved F or W. Each record gives: D gene, V gene, J gene, clone size, CDR3 DNA, CDR3 protein. D genes are given only for firm matches. Only part of the rows carry a size: once, few, many, or a class if the clone is expanded.

d_call: -
v_call: TRBV5-1
j_call: TRBJ2-7
clone_size: -
cdr3_nt: TGCGCCAGCAGCCCAAGGACGGACTACGAGCAGTACTTC
cdr3_aa: CASSPRTDYEQYF

d_call: TRBD2
v_call: TRBV7-2
j_call: TRBJ2-7
clone_size: -
cdr3_nt: TGTGCCAGCAGCGCGGGACTAGCGGGGGTGAGCTCCTACGAGCAGTACTTC
cdr3_aa: CASSAGLAGVSSYEQYF

d_call: TRBD2
v_call: TRBV5-6
j_call: TRBJ2-1
clone_size: -
cdr3_nt: TGTGCCAGCAGCTTGTCCCTAGCGGGAGGGCCGGGCAATGAGCAGTTCTTC
cdr3_aa: CASSLSLAGGPGNEQFF

d_call: TRBD2
v_call: TRBV9
j_call: TRBJ2-7
clone_size: -
cdr3_nt: TGTGCCAGCAGCGTCCATTGGACTAGCGGCTACGAGCAGTACTTC
cdr3_aa: CASSVHWTSGYEQYF

d_call: TRBD2
v_call: TRBV29-1
j_call: TRBJ2-1
clone_size: -
cdr3_nt: TGCAGCGTTCCGACTAGCGGAAGATACAATGAGCAGTTCTTC
cdr3_aa: CSVPTSGRYNEQFF

d_call: TRBD2
v_call: TRBV10-3
j_call: TRBJ2-2
clone_size: few
cdr3_nt: TGTGCCATCGGTTCTAGCGGCGCGAACACCGGGGAGCTGTTTTTT
cdr3_aa: CAIGSSGANTGELFF

d_call: -
v_call: TRBV20-1
j_call: TRBJ1-2
clone_size: few
cdr3_nt: TGCAGTGCTAGCAGGATGGGTGGCTACACCTTC
cdr3_aa: CSASRMGGYTF

d_call: -
v_call: TRBV7-8
j_call: TRBJ2-1
clone_size: few
cdr3_nt: TGTGCCAGCAGCTTCGTGGGGACTGCTGGCTTGGAGCAGTTCTTC
cdr3_aa: CASSFVGTAGLEQFF

d_call: TRBD1
v_call: TRBV19
j_call: TRBJ2-1
clone_size: few
cdr3_nt: TGTGCCAGTAGTATCTTACCAGGGGGGCAGTTCTTC
cdr3_aa: CASSILPGGQFF

d_call: -
v_call: TRBV7-2
j_call: TRBJ1-5
clone_size: -
cdr3_nt: TGTGCCAGCAGCGCCCGGGGACCATATAGCAATCAGCCCCAGCATTTT
cdr3_aa: CASSARGPYSNQPQHF

d_call: -
v_call: TRBV4-1
j_call: TRBJ2-1
clone_size: -
cdr3_nt: TGCGCCAGCAGCCGCTCATCTAGTGGGGCACACTCCTACAATGAGCAGTTCTTC
cdr3_aa: CASSRSSSGAHSYNEQFF

d_call: TRBD2
v_call: TRBV9
j_call: TRBJ2-1
clone_size: few
cdr3_nt: TGTGCCAGCAGCCCAGGACTAGCGGGAGGCAATGAGCAGTTCTTC
cdr3_aa: CASSPGLAGGNEQFF

d_call: -
v_call: TRBV9
j_call: TRBJ2-2
clone_size: -
cdr3_nt: TGTGCCAGCAGTGCCTCCCCGGGACGGAACACCGGGGAGCTGTTTTTT
cdr3_aa: CASSASPGRNTGELFF

d_call: -
v_call: TRBV7-6
j_call: TRBJ1-1
clone_size: many
cdr3_nt: TGTGCCAGCAGCAGGGGTCCGGCGAACACTGAAGCTTTCTTT
cdr3_aa: CASSRGPANTEAFF

d_call: -
v_call: TRBV15
j_call: TRBJ2-2
clone_size: few
cdr3_nt: TGTGCCACCAGCAGAGATCTTAACGGGCCCGGGGAGCTGTTTTTT
cdr3_aa: CATSRDLNGPGELFF

d_call: TRBD1
v_call: TRBV28
j_call: TRBJ2-5
clone_size: -
cdr3_nt: TGTGCCAGCAGTAGACAGGGGCTGAAAGAGACCCAGTACTTC
cdr3_aa: CASSRQGLKETQYF